The rows below give T cell receptor beta chains drawn from one sample of a study of shared clonotypes between healthy human individuals. The protocol was immunoSEQ multiplex PCR, while the TCRdb copy is restricted to in-frame clones and leaves out a portion. The data contain roughly 510,000 clones, nearly 80% of them singletons. Specimen: PBMCs. These TCRs come from a woman aged 40-49 years in good health. Some clones in this sample may be carry-over from other donors' samples. Both conserved end residues are part of each CDR3. The D gene is left open where the match is weak. The size field is filled for only some rows; it gives once, few, many or a size class.

>NA|TRBJ2-2|TRBV7-7|12|NA
TGTGCTAGCAGCCTCAACACCGGGGAGCTGTTTTTT
CASSLNTGELFF
>NA|TRBJ2-5|TRBV5-1|15|NA
TGCGCCAGCAGCCCCACCTTCCCCGGACAAGAGACCCAGTACTTC
CASSPTFPGQETQYF
>TRBD2|TRBJ2-5|TRBV28|17|NA
TGTGCCAGCAGTTCTCCAGGACTAGCGGGAGGTCGGGAGACCCAGTACTTC
CASSSPGLAGGRETQYF
>NA|TRBJ2-2|TRBV11-2|13|NA
TGTGCCAGCAGCTATGTACCCACCGGGGAGCTGTTTTTT
CASSYVPTGELFF
>NA|TRBJ1-3|TRBV1|17|NA
TGCACCAGCAGCCAAGATTTCGGAGCCCACTCTGGAAACACCATATATTTT
CTSSQDFGAHSGNTIYF
>NA|TRBJ2-1|TRBV28|16|once
TGTGCCAGCAGTTTTTGGCGAAGGAGCTCCTACAATGAGCAGTTCTTC
CASSFWRRSSYNEQFF
>NA|TRBJ2-2|TRBV4-1|13|NA
TGCGCCAGCAGCCTAGCGGACACCGGGGAGCTGTTTTTT
CASSLADTGELFF
>NA|TRBJ2-7|TRBV10-3|12|NA
TGTGCCATCAGTGAGTCGGGCTACGAGCAGTACTTC
CAISESGYEQYF
>NA|TRBJ2-1|TRBV7-9|13|NA
TGTGCCAGCAGCTTAGTGAGGGGCGAAGGGGAGTTCTTC
CASSLVRGEGEFF
>NA|TRBJ1-3|TRBV10-3|13|many
TGTGCCATCAAACAGGGTTCTGGAAACACCATATATTTT
CAIKQGSGNTIYF
>NA|TRBJ2-5|TRBV6-5|13|NA
TGTGCCAGCAGTGGCACTAGCTCGGAGACCCAGTACTTC
CASSGTSSETQYF
>NA|TRBJ1-5|TRBV28|17|NA
TGTGCCAGCAGCGTAACAGCAGGGTTCGAAAGCAATCAGCCCCAGCATTTT
CASSVTAGFESNQPQHF
>NA|TRBJ1-1|TRBV2|14|once
TGTGCCAGCACTGTGGAGGGAATGAACACTGAAGCTTTCTTT
CASTVEGMNTEAFF
>NA|TRBJ1-2|TRBV25-1|14|few
TGTGCCAGCAGTGAGCTCCAGCGTAACTATGGCTACACCTTC
CASSELQRNYGYTF
>NA|TRBJ2-2|TRBV2|14|NA
TGTGCCAGCACCCGACGGCGTGACGCCGGGGAGCTGTTTTTT
CASTRRRDAGELFF
>NA|TRBJ1-2|TRBV5-6|12|NA
TGTGCCAGCAGCTTGACCCAGGGGGGCTACACCTTC
CASSLTQGGYTF
>NA|TRBJ1-1|TRBV7-9|15|NA
TGTGCCAGCAGCCGAAAGACAAAATTGAACACTGAAGCTTTCTTT
CASSRKTKLNTEAFF
>NA|TRBJ1-1|TRBV27|13|NA
TGTGCCAGCAGTGTCCACGGGAACACTGAAGCTTTCTTC
CASSVHGNTEAFF
>TRBD1|TRBJ1-2|TRBV29-1|13|NA
TGCAGCGTTGAAAACACAGGGGTTGATGGCTACACCTTC
CSVENTGVDGYTF
>TRBD1|TRBJ2-7|TRBV5-1|13|NA
TGCGCCAGCAGCTTAACAGGGGGCGGCGAGCAGTACTTC
CASSLTGGGEQYF
>NA|TRBJ2-1|TRBV7-2|15|NA
TGTGCCAGCAGCTTAAAAGGGCAGGATTACAATGAGCAGTTCTTC
CASSLKGQDYNEQFF
>TRBD2|TRBJ2-7|TRBV5-5|15|NA
TGTGCCAGCAGCTATAGGCAGCGGGGCATTGACGAGCAGTACTTC
CASSYRQRGIDEQYF
>TRBD1|TRBJ2-7|TRBV29-1|12|NA
TGCAGCGCCAAAGACAGGGAATACGAGCAGTACTTC
CSAKDREYEQYF
>NA|TRBJ2-5|TRBV28|11|NA
TGTGCCAGCAGTTCGCACGAGACCCAGTACTTC
CASSSHETQYF
>TRBD2|TRBJ2-1|TRBV7-9|15|NA
TGTGCCAGCAGCCCGCCGGCTAGCGGGATCTATGAGCAGTTCTTC
CASSPPASGIYEQFF
>NA|TRBJ1-1|TRBV28|14|NA
TGTGCCAGCACCCTGGGGGGGGCTCGCACTGAAGCTTTCTTT
CASTLGGARTEAFF
>NA|TRBJ1-1|TRBV28|14|NA
TGTGCCAGCAGGATATCGGGCCAGAACACTGAAGCTTTCTTT
CASRISGQNTEAFF
>NA|TRBJ1-1|TRBV28|14|NA
TGTGCCAGCAGTTTGGCTAGGCTAAACACTGAAGCTTTCTTT
CASSLARLNTEAFF
>NA|TRBJ1-2|TRBV19|15|NA
TGTGCCAGTAGTGTAGGGGGGGGATCTAACTATGGCTACACCTTC
CASSVGGGSNYGYTF
>NA|TRBJ2-2|TRBV7-9|15|NA
TGTGCCAGCAGCCGCGGACCGGCGAACACCGGGGAGCTGTTTTTT
CASSRGPANTGELFF
>TRBD1|TRBJ1-2|TRBV29-1|14|NA
TGCAGCGTTGATCAAGGGGGCGGGGGCTATGGCTACACCTTC
CSVDQGGGGYGYTF
>NA|TRBJ2-7|TRBV28|11|NA
TGTGTTAGTGGGCCGCCCTACGAGCAGTACTTC
CVSGPPYEQYF
>NA|TRBJ2-3|TRBV18|17|NA
TGTGCCAGCTCACCAGGGACTCCTACTGGTAGGGGAGATACGCAGTATTTT
CASSPGTPTGRGDTQYF
>NA|TRBJ2-2|TRBV5-1|12|NA
TGCGCCAGCAGCTTACTAGCCGGGGAGCTGTTTTTT
CASSLLAGELFF
>TRBD1|TRBJ2-5|TRBV7-2|17|NA
TGTGCCAGCAGCTTGGACCTAATTGGACAGGGGCCCTCGACCCAGTACTTC
CASSLDLIGQGPSTQYF
>NA|TRBJ2-2|TRBV28|15|NA
TGTGCCAGCAGTTTAGGGACTCCGAAAACCGGGGAGCTGTTTTTT
CASSLGTPKTGELFF
>TRBD1|TRBJ1-3|TRBV7-9|17|NA
TGTGCCAGCAGCTTAGAAAAGACAGGGACCTCTGGAAACACCATATATTTT
CASSLEKTGTSGNTIYF
>TRBD2|TRBJ2-3|TRBV5-1|16|NA
TGCGCCAGCAGCTCACGGACTAGCGGGGACACAGATACGCAGTATTTT
CASSSRTSGDTDTQYF
>NA|TRBJ2-5|TRBV7-6|14|once
TGTGCCAGCAACCTCGGAGGGGGCGGGGAGACCCAGTACTTC
CASNLGGGGETQYF
>TRBD2|TRBJ2-1|TRBV29-1|14|few
TGCAGCGTTGCCCCACTAGCGGGAGCTAATGAGCAGTTCTTC
CSVAPLAGANEQFF
>TRBD1|TRBJ2-5|TRBV7-2|14|NA
TGTGCCAGCAGCTTCGACAGGGGAGAAGAGACCCAGTACTTC
CASSFDRGEETQYF
>NA|TRBJ1-1|TRBV10-3|14|NA
TGTGCCATCAGTGAGGGCCCGGGGGACACTGAAGCTTTCTTT
CAISEGPGDTEAFF
>TRBD1|TRBJ2-5|TRBV27|15|NA
TGTGCCAGCAGCCGTAGACAGGGGAGTAAAGAGACCCAGTACTTC
CASSRRQGSKETQYF
>TRBD2|TRBJ2-1|TRBV11-3|18|NA
TGTGCCAGCAGCTTAGGTCCTGGACTAGCGGGCTCCTACAATGAGCAGTTCTTC
CASSLGPGLAGSYNEQFF
>TRBD1|TRBJ2-7|TRBV5-1|17|once
TGCGCCAGCAGCCCGGAACTGTATCAGGGGGCAGCCTACGAGCAGTACTTC
CASSPELYQGAAYEQYF
>TRBD2|TRBJ2-7|TRBV6-1|15|NA
TGTGCCAGCAGTGATGGGCCTAATCGGGAGGATGAGCAGTACTTC
CASSDGPNREDEQYF
>NA|TRBJ2-5|TRBV11-2|15|NA
TGTGCCAGCAGCTTAGTCCCCACTAAGGGGGAGACCCAGTACTTC
CASSLVPTKGETQYF
>NA|TRBJ1-1|TRBV19|17|NA
TGTGCCAGTATTTGGGGCCCCGCTCTGGGGACACCGACTGAAGCTTTCTTT
CASIWGPALGTPTEAFF
>NA|TRBJ2-7|TRBV2|14|NA
TGTGCCAGCGCACTCCTACTAGGGCCCTACGAGCAGTACTTC
CASALLLGPYEQYF
>TRBD1|TRBJ1-1|TRBV15|17|many
TGTGCCACCAGCAGAAACCGGGACAGGGCCCTGAACACTGAAGCTTTCTTT
CATSRNRDRALNTEAFF
>TRBD2|TRBJ2-5|TRBV11-2|15|NA
TGTGCCAGCAGCTCTACTCAAGCGGGAGCAGAGACCCAGTACTTC
CASSSTQAGAETQYF
>NA|TRBJ2-2|TRBV5-1|14|NA
TGCGCCAGCAGCTTGGCCGTTGGGGCCGGGGAGCTGTTTTTT
CASSLAVGAGELFF
>NA|TRBJ2-5|TRBV7-7|13|NA
TGTGCTAGCAGCAGGACCCCGCAAGAGACCCAGTACTTC
CASSRTPQETQYF
>TRBD1|TRBJ1-1|TRBV7-2|15|NA
TGTGCCAGCAGCCCAGAGGGACAGGGGAACACTGAAGCTATCTTT
CASSPEGQGNTEAIF